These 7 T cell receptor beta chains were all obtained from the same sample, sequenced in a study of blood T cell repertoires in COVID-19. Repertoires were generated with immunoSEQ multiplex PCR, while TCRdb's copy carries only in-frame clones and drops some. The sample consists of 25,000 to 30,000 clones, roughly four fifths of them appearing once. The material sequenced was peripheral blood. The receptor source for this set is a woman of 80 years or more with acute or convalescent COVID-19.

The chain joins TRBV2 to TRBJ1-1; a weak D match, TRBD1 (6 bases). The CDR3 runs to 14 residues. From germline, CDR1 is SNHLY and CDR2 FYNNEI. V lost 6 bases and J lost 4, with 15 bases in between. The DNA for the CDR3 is TGTGCCAGCAGGGCTCAACAGGGCCCCACTGAAGCTTTCTTT. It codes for CASRAQQGPTEAFF.

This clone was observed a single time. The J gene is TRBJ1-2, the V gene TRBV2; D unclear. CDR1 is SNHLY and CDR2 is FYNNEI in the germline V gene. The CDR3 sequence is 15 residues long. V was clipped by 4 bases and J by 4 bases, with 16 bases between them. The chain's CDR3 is CASSARAQKLYGYTF. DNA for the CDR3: TGTGCCAGCAGTGCTAGAGCTCAGAAGCTCTATGGCTACACCTTC.

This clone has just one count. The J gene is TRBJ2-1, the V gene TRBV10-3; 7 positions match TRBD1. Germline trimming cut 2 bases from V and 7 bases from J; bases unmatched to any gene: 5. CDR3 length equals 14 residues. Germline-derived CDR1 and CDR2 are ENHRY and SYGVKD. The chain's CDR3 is CAISEPDRKNEQFF. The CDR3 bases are TGTGCCATCAGTGAGCCGGACAGGAAAAATGAGCAGTTCTTC.

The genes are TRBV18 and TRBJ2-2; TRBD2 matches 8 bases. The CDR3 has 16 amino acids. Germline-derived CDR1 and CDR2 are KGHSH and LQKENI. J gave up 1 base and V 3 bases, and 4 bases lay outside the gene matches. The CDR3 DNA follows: TGTGCCAGCTCACCCCCCGGGGGGGAGAACACCGGGGAGCTGTTTTTT. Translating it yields CASSPPGGENTGELFF.

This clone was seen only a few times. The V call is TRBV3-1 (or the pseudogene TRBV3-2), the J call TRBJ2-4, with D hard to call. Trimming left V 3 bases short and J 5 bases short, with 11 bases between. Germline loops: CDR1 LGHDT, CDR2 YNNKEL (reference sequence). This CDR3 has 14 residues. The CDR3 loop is CASSHLATENIQYF. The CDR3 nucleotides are TGTGCCAGCAGCCACTTAGCAACGGAAAACATTCAGTACTTC.

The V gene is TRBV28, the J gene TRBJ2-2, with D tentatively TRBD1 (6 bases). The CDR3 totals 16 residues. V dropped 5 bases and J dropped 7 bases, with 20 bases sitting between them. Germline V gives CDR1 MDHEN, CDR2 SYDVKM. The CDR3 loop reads CASSLTPDRIGGELFF. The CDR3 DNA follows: TGTGCCAGCAGTCTAACCCCCGACAGGATTGGCGGGGAGCTGTTTTTT.

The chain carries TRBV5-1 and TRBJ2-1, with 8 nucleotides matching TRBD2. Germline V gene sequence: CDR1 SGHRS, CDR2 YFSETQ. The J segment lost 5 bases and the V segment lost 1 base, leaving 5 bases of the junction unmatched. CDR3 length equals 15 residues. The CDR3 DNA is TGCGCCAGCAGCTTGCGGGGGGGTACAGACAATGAGCAGTTCTTC. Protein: CASSLRGGTDNEQFF.